The clone carrying this TCR beta chain occurred many times. Its matching antigen is unknown. Trimming removed 7 bases from V and 8 bases from J; junction bases left unmatched: 7. The V gene's germline CDR1 is SNHLY and CDR2 FYNNEI. This CDR3 region has 13 residues. This sample stems from a study of T cells after yellow fever vaccination. Findings and limits, study-wide: It was the secondary response that reached its peak faster, day 5 versus 15, but it was weaker. Clones from primary vaccination mostly reappeared after the booster (roughly 97% CD4, less than 90% CD8).

5'RACE template switching produced TCR cDNA carrying a universal primer site and UMIs. TCRdb processed the 5' RACE reads anew with MiXCR; each CDR3 protein has one entry. This sample has more than 200,000 distinct CDR3 sequences, with about 3.7% found just once. The specimen comprised PBMCs, sampled 15 days after the yellow fever booster vaccination. This clonotype originated in a young man who received the YFV17D yellow fever vaccine. This chain links TRBV2 with TRBJ1-2, with TRBD1 matching 10 bases. This CDR3 reads CASTRDRGNGYTF. The CDR3, as DNA: TGTGCCAGCACCAGGGACAGGGGTAACGGCTACACCTTC.